Listed here are 14 T cell receptor beta chains from one sample, sequenced in a study of blood T cell repertoires in COVID-19. Clones were read by immunoSEQ multiplex PCR, and TCRdb kept only the in-frame ones, dropping some. Here the sample spans 410,000 or so clones, about nine tenths being singletons. The sequencing sample was made of peripheral blood. The receptors derive from a middle-aged woman with COVID-19, enrolled during active disease.

V is TRBV10-3 and J is TRBJ1-1; 9 bases map to TRBD1. After removal of 2 bases from V and 1 base from J, the junction contained 11 bases not matched to a gene. CDR3 size: 18 residues. The germline V gene has CDR1 ENHRY and CDR2 SYGVKD. The CDR3 region is CAISEPNRGRERNTEAFF. DNA for the CDR3: TGTGCCATCAGTGAGCCTAACAGGGGGCGAGAAAGGAACACTGAAGCTTTCTTT.

V and J are TRBV4-3 and TRBJ2-6, with no clear D. The CDR3 extends over 14 amino acids. The germline V gene has CDR1 LGHNA and CDR2 YSLEER. The V and J ends lost 0 bases and 4 bases respectively, with 4 bases between them. The CDR3 is CASSQESGANVLTF. The CDR3 coding sequence is TGCGCCAGCAGCCAAGAAAGCGGGGCCAACGTCCTGACTTTC.

The table lists this clone with a count of one. The chain recombines TRBV5-1 with TRBJ1-3; maybe TRBD1 (5 bases). V lost 3 bases and J lost 0, with 22 bases in between. Looked up from germline, CDR1 is SGHRS and CDR2 is YFSETQ. The CDR3 loop spans 19 amino acids. CDR3 DNA sequence: TGCGCCAGCAGCTGGGGATGGGGATTACAGGAGAGCTCTGGAAACACCATATATTTT. Protein product: CASSWGWGLQESSGNTIYF.

The gene calls are TRBV18 and TRBJ2-3, with D perhaps matching TRBD2 (6 bases). Trimming removed 1 base at V and 2 bases at J, with 7 bases between. Germline V lookup: CDR1 KGHSH, CDR2 LQKENI. CDR3 size: 14 residues. The CDR3, as DNA: TGTGCCAGCTCACCACTAGCGGTCACAGATACGCAGTATTTT. Translated, it gives CASSPLAVTDTQYF.

This chain uses TRBV10-3 with TRBJ2-2; D might be TRBD2 (6 bases). V lost 2 bases and J 8 bases, leaving 18 bases between the germline ends. Per the germline V gene, CDR1 is ENHRY and CDR2 is SYGVKD. CDR3 size: 16 residues. CDR3 coding DNA: TGTGCCATCAGTGAGACCGAGACTAGGATTACGGGGGAGCTGTTTTTT. Its protein product is CAISETETRITGELFF.

This sequence joins TRBV28 and TRBJ1-5; no clear D gene. V was pared by 6 bases and J by 0 bases, with 15 bases between. Germline CDR1 and CDR2: MDHEN and SYDVKM. The CDR3 spans 16 residues. Written as DNA, the CDR3 is TGTGCCAGCAGATCCGGCGGGTATTATAGCAATCAGCCCCAGCATTTT. Translation gives CASRSGGYYSNQPQHF. The full variable domain, with the rest looked up from reference TRBV28 and TRBJ1-5, is DVKVTQSSRYLVKRTGEKVFLECVQDMDHENMFWYRQDPGLGLRLIYFSYDVKMKEKGDIPEGYSVSREKKERFSLILESASTNQTSMYLCASRSGGYYSNQPQHFGDGTRLSIL.

The rearrangement links TRBV7-9 to TRBJ2-3; TRBD2 is a possible D gene (7 bases). CDR3 length equals 14 residues. Germline CDR1 reads SEHNR; CDR2 reads FQNEAQ (reference sequence). Trimming left V 8 bases short and J 4 bases short, with 16 bases between. CDR3 coding DNA: TGTGCCAGCCGGTCGGGGGGCGCATCAGATACGCAGTATTTT. Translating it yields CASRSGGASDTQYF.

The rearrangement uses TRBV6-5 and TRBJ1-2; 8 bases map to TRBD1. The CDR3 extends over 14 amino acids. Germline V gene sequence: CDR1 MNHEY, CDR2 SVGAGI. J gave up 3 bases and V 10 bases, and 10 bases lay outside the gene matches. CDR3 nucleotides: TGTGCCACAGGACAGGGAGGCAAATACTATGGCTACACCTTC. Its protein product is CATGQGGKYYGYTF.

This sequence joins TRBV11-2 and TRBJ1-2; TRBD1 matches 8 bases. The J segment lost 5 bases and the V segment lost 2 bases, leaving 7 bases of the junction unmatched. Germline V CDR1 and CDR2: SGHAT, FQNNGV. The CDR3 extends over 15 amino acids. CDR3 region: CASSLLGDRGYGYTF. As DNA, the CDR3 is TGTGCCAGCAGCTTACTAGGCGACAGGGGATATGGCTACACCTTC. The full variable domain, with the rest looked up from reference TRBV11-2 and TRBJ1-2, is EAGVAQSPRYKIIEKRQSVAFWCNPISGHATLYWYQQILGQGPKLLIQFQNNGVVDDSQLPKDRFSAERLKGVDSTLKIQPAKLEDSAVYLCASSLLGDRGYGYTFGSGTRLTVV.

This clone came up once. The gene calls are TRBV6-5 and TRBJ1-2; the match to TRBD1 covers 8 bases. J was trimmed by 4 bases and V by 2 bases; bases with no gene match: 6. Germline lookup yields CDR1 MNHEY and CDR2 SVGAGI. CDR3 length: 15 amino acids. CDR3 nucleotides: TGTGCCAGCAGTTACACTGACAGGGGACTCTATGGCTACACCTTC. This sequence encodes CASSYTDRGLYGYTF.

This chain links TRBV5-1 with TRBJ1-4; 8 bases are shared with TRBD1. V gave up 3 bases and J gave up 3 bases; unmatched junction bases: 4. Looked up from germline, CDR1 is SGHRS and CDR2 is YFSETQ. CDR3 length: 15 amino acids. For the CDR3, the DNA is TGCGCCAGCAGCTCCTGGGGACAGGCTAATGAAAAACTGTTTTTT. Protein product: CASSSWGQANEKLFF.

The chain carries TRBV6-4 and TRBJ2-1; 8 bases align to TRBD2. Losses at the gene ends were 7 bases for V and 5 bases for J; bases not matched to a gene: 4. Germline V gene data show CDR1 as MRHNA and CDR2 as SNTAGT. The CDR3 loop spans 13 amino acids. The CDR3 reads CASTGGPDNEQFF. The CDR3 DNA is TGTGCCAGCACGGGAGGGCCCGACAATGAGCAGTTCTTC.

The DNA for the CDR3 is TGCAGCGTTGCGGGGGGCAATGAGCAGTTCTTC. The encoded protein is CSVAGGNEQFF. The chain employs TRBV29-1 and TRBJ2-1; 7 nucleotides agree with TRBD2. The length of the CDR3 is 11 residues. Germline CDR1 SQVTM, CDR2 ANQGSEA. With 4 bases clipped from V and 6 bases from J, the junction kept 0 bases outside the gene matches.

The rearrangement links TRBV18 to TRBJ2-7; D might be TRBD1 (6 bases). Trimming pared 3 bases from V and 4 bases from J, leaving 10 bases between. Germline V gene sequence: CDR1 KGHSH, CDR2 LQKENI. The length of the CDR3 is 13 residues. CDR3 sequence (DNA): TGTGCCAGCTCACCTCGGACAGTTTACGAGCAGTACTTC. It codes for CASSPRTVYEQYF.